This T cell receptor beta chain was recovered during a study of cytomegalovirus exposure and HLA in healthy donors. Notes on the study in general: Prior analysis indicated that the majority of TCR beta V segments exhibited productivity approximately 87% or approximately 30% of the time.

Every donor was a healthy person donating bone marrow. Turning to this clone: Antigen: not known.

CDR1 is MNHNY and CDR2 is SVGAGI in the germline V gene (reference sequence). There are 12 residues in the CDR3. The trim removed 6 bases at V and 10 bases at J, leaving 6 bases unmatched. Primers: 60 Vbeta forward and 13 Jbeta reverse. Assay: immunoSEQ multiplex PCR; the TCRdb copy retains only in-frame clones and omits some. In the table there are 130,000 to 150,000 clones, around 80% of which are singletons. This clonotype was sampled from a woman between 55 and 75 years old in good health and CMV-seropositive. The V call is TRBV6-6, the J call TRBJ2-1, with TRBD2 identical over 7 bases. Sequenced material: PBMCs. CDR3 loop: CASRGGVEEQFF. The CDR3 DNA reads TGTGCCAGCAGGGGGGGGGTCGAGGAGCAGTTCTTC.